Presented here are 7 T cell receptor beta chains from one specimen sequenced in a study of STAT5B mutations in CD4+ large granular lymphocyte leukemia. Profiling relied on immunoSEQ multiplex PCR, and the TCRdb table lists in-frame clones only, not all of them. The table includes approximately 30,000 clones, approximately 79% detected once. The specimen was CD4+ T cells from blood buffy coats. Every receptor here comes from a human donor in good health.

J is TRBJ1-2 and V is TRBV6-1, with unresolved D. The ends were cut back, 1 base at V and 4 bases at J, with 13 bases in the middle. Germline V gives CDR1 MNHNS, CDR2 SASEGT. This CDR3 has 15 residues. The CDR3 loop is CASSEEGGITYGYTF. As DNA, the CDR3 is TGTGCCAGCAGTGAAGAAGGCGGCATTACCTATGGCTACACCTTC.

V is TRBV6-6 and J is TRBJ2-5, with 10 bases aligning to TRBD2. The trim removed 8 bases at V and 5 bases at J, leaving 14 bases unmatched. The germline V gene encodes CDR1 MNHNY and CDR2 SVGAGI (reference sequence). The CDR3 contains 16 residues. The CDR3 region is CASRRQTSGVSETQYF. The CDR3 DNA reads TGTGCCAGCCGACGCCAAACTAGCGGGGTTTCGGAGACCCAGTACTTC.

V usage is TRBV19 and J usage is TRBJ2-3; D is unclear. V lost 6 bases, J lost 6 bases, and 10 bases lay in between. CDR3 length equals 12 residues. CDR1 and CDR2 (germline): LNHDA, SQIVND (reference sequence). The CDR3 region is CASRSLGDTQYF. The CDR3 nucleotides read TGTGCCAGTAGGAGCCTTGGGGATACGCAGTATTTT. Based on the CDR3 plus reference TRBV19 and TRBJ2-3, the full variable domain is DGGITQSPKYLFRKEGQNVTLSCEQNLNHDAMYWYRQDPGQGLRLIYYSQIVNDFQKGDIAEGYSVSREKKESFPLTVTSAQKNPTAFYLCASRSLGDTQYFGPGTRLTVL.

The chain carries TRBV29-1 and TRBJ2-1, with D possibly called TRBD1 or TRBD2 (5 bases each). This CDR3 region has 14 residues. V was shortened by 7 bases and J by 2 bases, with 15 bases between the two germline ends. Germline V gives CDR1 SQVTM, CDR2 ANQGSEA. The CDR3 DNA reads TGCAGCGCCTCACCGGGACGGACCTACAATGAGCAGTTCTTC. Amino acid sequence: CSASPGRTYNEQFF.

The chain recombines TRBV7-7 with TRBJ2-1, with 10 positions matching TRBD2. Germline V lookup: CDR1 SSHAT, CDR2 FNYEAQ (reference sequence). Germline trimming cut 0 bases from V and 3 bases from J; bases unmatched to any gene: 2. The CDR3 runs to 16 residues. The CDR3 region is CASSLALAGGYNEQFF. The CDR3 DNA sequence: TGTGCCAGCAGCTTAGCTTTAGCGGGGGGCTACAATGAGCAGTTCTTC.

V is TRBV30 and J is TRBJ1-2, with TRBD1 matching over 7 bases. The V gene end was trimmed by 4 bases and the J gene end by 5 bases; junction bases not matched to a gene: 1. The CDR3 length is 11 residues. Germline lookup yields CDR1 GTSNPN and CDR2 SVGIG (reference sequence). Here the CDR3 reads CAWTGQYGYTF. The CDR3 coding sequence is TGTGCCTGGACGGGACAGTATGGCTACACCTTC.

This clone has only a few counts. This CDR3 reads CASSPPTGSSVSGANVLTF. Here the CDR3 DNA reads TGTGCCAGCAGCCCACCGACCGGGTCGTCAGTCTCTGGGGCCAACGTCCTGACTTTC. J is TRBJ2-6 and V is TRBV14, with no clear D. The CDR3 length is 19 residues. V lost 4 bases and J lost 0, with 19 bases in between. Germline-derived CDR1 and CDR2 are SGHDN and FVKESK. The whole variable domain, filled in from reference TRBV14 and TRBJ2-6, reads EAGVTQFPSHSVIEKGQTVTLRCDPISGHDNLYWYRRVMGKEIKFLLHFVKESKQDESGMPNNRFLAERTGGTYSTLKVQPAELEDSGVYFCASSPPTGSSVSGANVLTFGAGSRLTVL.